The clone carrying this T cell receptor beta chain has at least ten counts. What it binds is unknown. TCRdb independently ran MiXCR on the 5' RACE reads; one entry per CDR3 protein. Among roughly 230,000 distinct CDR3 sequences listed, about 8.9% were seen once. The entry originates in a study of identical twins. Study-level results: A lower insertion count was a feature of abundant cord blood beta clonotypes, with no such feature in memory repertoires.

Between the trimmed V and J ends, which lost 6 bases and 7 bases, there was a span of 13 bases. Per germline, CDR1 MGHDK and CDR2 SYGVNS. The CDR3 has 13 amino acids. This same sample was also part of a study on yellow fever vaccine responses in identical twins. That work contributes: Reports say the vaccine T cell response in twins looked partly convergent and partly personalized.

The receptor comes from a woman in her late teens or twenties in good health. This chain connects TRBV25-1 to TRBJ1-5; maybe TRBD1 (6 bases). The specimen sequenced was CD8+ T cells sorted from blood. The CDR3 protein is CASSQGLGQPQHF. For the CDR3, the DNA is TGTGCCAGCAGCCAGGGGTTGGGACAGCCCCAGCATTTT.